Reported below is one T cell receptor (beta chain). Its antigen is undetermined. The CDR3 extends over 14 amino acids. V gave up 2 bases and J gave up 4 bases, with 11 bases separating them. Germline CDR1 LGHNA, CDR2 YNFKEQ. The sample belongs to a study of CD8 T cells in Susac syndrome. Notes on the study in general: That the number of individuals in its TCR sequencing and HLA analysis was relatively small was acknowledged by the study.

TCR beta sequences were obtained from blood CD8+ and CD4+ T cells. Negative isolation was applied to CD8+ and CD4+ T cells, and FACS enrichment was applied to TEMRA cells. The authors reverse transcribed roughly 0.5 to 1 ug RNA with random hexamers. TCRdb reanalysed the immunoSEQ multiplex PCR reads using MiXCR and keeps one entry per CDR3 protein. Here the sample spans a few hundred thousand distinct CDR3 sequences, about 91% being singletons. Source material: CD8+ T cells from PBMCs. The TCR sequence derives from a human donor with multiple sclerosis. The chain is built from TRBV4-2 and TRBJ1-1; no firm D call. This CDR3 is CASSQPESPTEAFF. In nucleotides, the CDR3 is TGTGCCAGCAGCCAACCGGAGTCGCCCACTGAAGCTTTCTTT.